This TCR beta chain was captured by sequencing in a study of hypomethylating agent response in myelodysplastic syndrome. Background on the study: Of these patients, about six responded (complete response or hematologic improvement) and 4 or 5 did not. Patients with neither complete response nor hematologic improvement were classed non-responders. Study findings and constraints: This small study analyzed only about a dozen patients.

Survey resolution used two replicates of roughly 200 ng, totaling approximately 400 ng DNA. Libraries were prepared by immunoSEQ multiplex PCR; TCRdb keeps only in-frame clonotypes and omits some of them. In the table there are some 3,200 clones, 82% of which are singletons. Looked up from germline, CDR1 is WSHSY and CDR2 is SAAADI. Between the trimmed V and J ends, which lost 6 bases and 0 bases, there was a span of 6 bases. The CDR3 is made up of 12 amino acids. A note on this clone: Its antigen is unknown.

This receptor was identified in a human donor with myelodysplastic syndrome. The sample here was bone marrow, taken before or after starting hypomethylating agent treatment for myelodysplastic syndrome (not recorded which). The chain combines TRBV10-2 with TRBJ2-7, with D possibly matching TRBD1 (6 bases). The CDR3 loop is CASRDSSYEQYF. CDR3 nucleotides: TGCGCCAGCAGGGACAGCTCCTACGAGCAGTACTTC.